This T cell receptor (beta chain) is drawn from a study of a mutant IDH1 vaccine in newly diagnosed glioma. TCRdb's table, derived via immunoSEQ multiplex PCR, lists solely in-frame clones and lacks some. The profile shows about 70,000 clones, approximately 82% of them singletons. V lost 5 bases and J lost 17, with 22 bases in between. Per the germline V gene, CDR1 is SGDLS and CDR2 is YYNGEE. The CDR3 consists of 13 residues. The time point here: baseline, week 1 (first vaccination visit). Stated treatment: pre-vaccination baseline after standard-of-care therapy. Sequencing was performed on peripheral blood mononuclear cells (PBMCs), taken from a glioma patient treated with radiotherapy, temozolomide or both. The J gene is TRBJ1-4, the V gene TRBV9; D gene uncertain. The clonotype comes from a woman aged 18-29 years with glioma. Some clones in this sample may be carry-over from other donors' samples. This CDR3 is CASSYSPGNRLFF. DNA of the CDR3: TGTGCCAGCAGTTATTCTCCCGGTAATCGACTTTTTTTT.